This T cell receptor beta chain is drawn from a study of long-term antiretroviral therapy in people with HIV. The germline V gene has CDR1 LGHNA and CDR2 YNFKEQ. V lost 3 bases and J 0 bases, leaving 11 bases between the germline ends. This CDR3 has 16 amino acids. About this clone itself: The antigen is not known.

Whole-study results and caveats: Once patients were on ART, diversity went higher but still fell short of transplant donor controls.

Samples were assayed with immunoSEQ v3.0 at survey level. Sequencing was performed with immunoSEQ multiplex PCR; in TCRdb, only in-frame clones are kept and a portion is missing. In the table there are 30,000 or so clones, about four fifths of which are singletons. This chain joins TRBV4-2 and TRBJ1-4; no definite D call. This sequence originates from a middle-aged man with HIV. Material: unsorted PBMCs, obtained 3 years after starting antiretroviral therapy. For the CDR3, the DNA is TGTGCCAGCAGCCAGACGGCGAGTGCAACTAATGAAAAACTGTTTTTT. Its translation is CASSQTASATNEKLFF.